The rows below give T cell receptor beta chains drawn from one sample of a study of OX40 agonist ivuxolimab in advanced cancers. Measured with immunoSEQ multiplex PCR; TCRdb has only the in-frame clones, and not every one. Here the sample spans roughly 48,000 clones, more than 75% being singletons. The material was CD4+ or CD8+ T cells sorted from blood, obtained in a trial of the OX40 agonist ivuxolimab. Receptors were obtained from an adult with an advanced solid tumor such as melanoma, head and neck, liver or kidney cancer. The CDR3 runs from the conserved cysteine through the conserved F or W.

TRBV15	CATSRDNGYEQYF
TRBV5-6	CASSYLRDVSTDTQYF
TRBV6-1	CASSAGTRPQPQHF
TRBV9	CASSPRGGVNEQFF
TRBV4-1	CASSQGPSYEQYF
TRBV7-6	CASSKSWAEEQYF
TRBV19	CASSAQGYYGYTF
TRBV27	CASSPLRGRTVETQYF
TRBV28	CASISATLQGAWDEQYF
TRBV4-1	CASSPPQGASSYEQYF
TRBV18	CASSPRTGSYEQYF
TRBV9	CASSVAFLGGGAAGELFF
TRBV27	CASSPSWQGGEQYF
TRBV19	CASKLTGPNYGYTF
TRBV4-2	CASTSGVTEAFF
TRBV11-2	CASSSAGTLYEQYF
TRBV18	CASETGQNTEAFF
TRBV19	CASSHRNRGYEQYF
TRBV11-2	CASSLMTGRGDTQYF
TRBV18	CASSPSFSGGGETQYF
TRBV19	CASSTLAAKSYEQYF
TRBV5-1	CASSRQGRGNTEAFF
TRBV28	CASTPGGSHQPQHF
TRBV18	CASSPIRQGQETQYF
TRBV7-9	CASSLGLGYEKLFF
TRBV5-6	CASSIRTSGKNTGELFF
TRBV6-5	CASSRRDRGNSPLHF
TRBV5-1	CASSLGGRLTYEQYF
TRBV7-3	CASSLKGGGNQPQHF
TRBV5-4	CAAAGVHTGELFF
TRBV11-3	CASSLDGSHSYEQYF
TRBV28	CASSALSGGSYEQYF
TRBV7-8	CASSLDRNWANVLTF
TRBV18	CASSPEWALQETQYF
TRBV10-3	CASRGDDEKLFF
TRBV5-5	CASSLFQGAGQPQHF
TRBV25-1	CASSPEGLANLSQETQYF
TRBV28	CASIPIAGGTLDTQYF
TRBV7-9	CASSRGPDEQYF
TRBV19	CASSQQARSSYNEQFF
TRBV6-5	CASSEAAGYTF
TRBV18	CASSPRAGPQETQYF